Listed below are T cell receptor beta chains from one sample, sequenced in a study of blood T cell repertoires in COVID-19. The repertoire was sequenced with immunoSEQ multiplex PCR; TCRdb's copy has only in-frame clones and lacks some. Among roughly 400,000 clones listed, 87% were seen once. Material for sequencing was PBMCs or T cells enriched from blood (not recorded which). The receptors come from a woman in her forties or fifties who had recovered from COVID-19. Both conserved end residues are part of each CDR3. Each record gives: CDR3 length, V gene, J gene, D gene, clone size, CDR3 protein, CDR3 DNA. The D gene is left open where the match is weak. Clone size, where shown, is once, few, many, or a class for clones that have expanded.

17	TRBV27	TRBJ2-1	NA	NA	CASSFRYPQGSYNEQFF	TGTGCCAGCAGTTTTAGGTACCCTCAGGGATCCTACAATGAGCAGTTCTTC
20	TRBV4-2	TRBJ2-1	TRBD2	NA	CASSQAPLAGGLRSYNEQFF	TGTGCCAGCAGCCAAGCACCTCTGGCGGGGGGGTTACGCTCCTACAATGAGCAGTTCTTC
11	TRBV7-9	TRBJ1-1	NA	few	CASSPLIEAFF	TGTGCCAGCAGCCCCCTTATTGAAGCTTTCTTT
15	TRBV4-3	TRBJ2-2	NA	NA	CASSQIPHSGGELFF	TGCGCCAGCAGCCAAATACCCCACAGCGGGGGGGAGCTGTTTTTT
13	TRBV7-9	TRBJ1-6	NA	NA	CAGGGLGNSPLHF	TGTGCCGGCGGGGGGTTGGGTAATTCACCCCTCCACTTT
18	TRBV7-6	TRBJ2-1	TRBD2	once	CASSTGLAGGSSYNEQFF	TGTGCCAGCTCCACGGGGCTAGCGGGGGGTAGCTCCTACAATGAGCAGTTCTTC
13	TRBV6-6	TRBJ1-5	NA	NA	CASSDRSNQPQHF	TGTGCCAGCAGTGACAGAAGCAATCAGCCCCAGCATTTT
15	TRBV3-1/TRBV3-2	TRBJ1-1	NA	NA	CASSQDVGGVGKAFF	TGTGCCAGCAGCCAAGATGTTGGAGGGGTTGGCAAAGCTTTCTTT
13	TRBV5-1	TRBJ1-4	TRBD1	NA	CASGTDNNEKLFF	TGCGCCAGCGGGACAGATAATAATGAAAAACTGTTTTTT
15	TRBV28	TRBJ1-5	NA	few	CASSAPLHGNQPQHF	TGTGCCAGCAGCGCGCCCCTCCACGGGAATCAGCCCCAGCATTTT